The following is a T cell receptor (beta chain) sequence with its context. Its antigen is undetermined. V lost 7 bases and J lost 4, with 8 bases in between. This CDR3 is built from 12 residues. Germline V gives CDR1 LNHDA, CDR2 SQIVND (reference sequence). Single viable CD3+CD4+CD8-CD45RO+ cells were sorted as the memory CD4+ T cells. CMV serostatus came from serum IgG against pp150, pp28, p38, p52. Total CD4+ T cells were enriched by CD4 positive selection. Assay used: immunoSEQ multiplex PCR; TCRdb lists only in-frame clones, some missing. Counted here are under 100,000 clones, 80% occurring once; the ten biggest clones make up less than 0.85%. This entry is derived from a study of memory CD4+ T cells and cytomegalovirus serostatus. For the study at large: Donors were healthy Belgian adults, under 10 CMV seropositive and 20 to 30 seronegative.

Study results and caveats: Of under 200 reported CMV TCRbeta sequences, around 62 were found in memory CD4+ repertoires.

The chain carries TRBV19 and TRBJ1-5; no definite D call. The receptor was isolated from an adult in good health and CMV-seronegative. The sequencing input was memory CD4+ T cells from blood. CDR3 bases: TGTGCCAGTAATAGGTGGAATCAGCCCCAGCATTTT. Amino acids: CASNRWNQPQHF. Drawing the rest from reference TRBV19 and TRBJ1-5, the complete variable domain is DGGITQSPKYLFRKEGQNVTLSCEQNLNHDAMYWYRQDPGQGLRLIYYSQIVNDFQKGDIAEGYSVSREKKESFPLTVTSAQKNPTAFYLCASNRWNQPQHFGDGTRLSIL.